These 10 T cell receptor beta chains came from one sample sequenced in a study of blood T cell repertoires in COVID-19. Profiling relied on immunoSEQ multiplex PCR, and the TCRdb table lists in-frame clones only, not all of them. The table lists more than 90,000 clones, about 85% of them singletons. Sequencing used peripheral blood. These receptor sequences come from a woman in her 70s with active or convalescent COVID-19.

The chain carries TRBV5-1 and TRBJ2-1, with TRBD2 identical over 13 bases. The CDR3 is made up of 17 amino acids. V lost 4 bases to trimming and J lost 7 bases; unmatched junction nucleotides: 11. From germline, CDR1 is SGHRS and CDR2 YFSETQ. The CDR3 DNA reads TGCGCCAGCAGCGCCGGTATCACTAGCGGGGGGGCAAATGAGCAGTTCTTC. Translating gives CASSAGITSGGANEQFF.

This chain links TRBV4-3 with TRBJ1-2, with 7 bases aligning to TRBD1. V dropped 0 bases and J dropped 5; count of bases not matched to a gene: 12. This CDR3 comprises 17 residues. CDR1 is LGHNA, CDR2 YSLEER, per germline. The CDR3, as DNA: TGCGCCAGCAGCCAAGATTATAACAGGGGAGTCCTTTATGGCTACACCTTC. This translates into CASSQDYNRGVLYGYTF.

The genes are TRBV7-2 and TRBJ2-1; a weak D match, TRBD1 (6 bases). Germline CDR1 reads SGHTA; CDR2 reads FQGNSA. V lost 1 base and J 10 bases, leaving 23 bases between the germline ends. The CDR3 is made up of 17 amino acids. CDR3 sequence (DNA): TGTGCCAGCAGCTTAGTGGTGGGGGCATTGACCCGAGGGGAGCAGTTCTTC. Its protein is CASSLVVGALTRGEQFF. Full variable domain (outside the CDR3, taken from reference TRBV7-2 and TRBJ2-1): GAGVSQSPSNKVTEKGKDVELRCDPISGHTALYWYRQSLGQGLEFLIYFQGNSAPDKSGLPSDRFSAERTGGSVSTLTIQRTQQEDSAVYLCASSLVVGALTRGEQFFGPGTRLTVL.

V usage is TRBV28 and J usage is TRBJ1-6; TRBD1 aligns across 7 bases. Germline V CDR1 and CDR2: MDHEN, SYDVKM. The V gene end was trimmed by 7 bases and the J gene end by 7 bases; junction bases not matched to a gene: 4. CDR3 length: 13 residues. Written as DNA, the CDR3 is TGTGCCAGCACCAGGGACAGCAATTCACCCCTCCACTTT. Translated, it gives CASTRDSNSPLHF.

The chain couples TRBV7-9 to TRBJ1-3; 8 bases fit TRBD1. The CDR3 runs 16 residues. Germline CDR1 SEHNR, CDR2 FQNEAQ (reference sequence). With V trimmed by 3 bases and J by 1 base, 5 bases remained unmatched. CDR3 in DNA: TGTGCCAGCAGCTTTAGGACAGGGCCTTCTGGAAACACCATATATTTT. Its translation is CASSFRTGPSGNTIYF.

V is TRBV10-3 and J is TRBJ2-7; perhaps TRBD2 as D (6 bases). The CDR3 contains 15 residues. Germline CDR1 ENHRY, CDR2 SYGVKD. Trimming removed 3 bases at V and 5 bases at J, with 17 bases between. The CDR3, as DNA: TGTGCCATCAGTGATGATAGCGGATACATCCACGAGCAGTACTTC. Protein sequence: CAISDDSGYIHEQYF.

The gene calls are TRBV12-2 and TRBJ2-7; the D call TRBD1 from the table was never checked on the DNA. TRBV12-2 is shown as a pseudogene. The CDR3 length is 15 residues. The CDR3 here is CASRSRQGVRYEQYF. The DNA for the CDR3 is TGTGCAAGTCGCTCCAGACAGGGGGTACGGTACGAGCAGTACTTC.

This chain links TRBV18 with TRBJ1-2; D is undetermined. With 2 bases removed from V and 8 bases from J, the gap between germline ends came to 6 bases. This CDR3 contains 11 residues. In germline, CDR1 is KGHSH, CDR2 LQKENI. The CDR3 loop is CASSPDKGYTF. DNA for the CDR3: TGTGCCAGCTCACCAGACAAAGGCTACACCTTC.

This clone was detected a few times. This rearrangement joins TRBV30 to TRBJ1-1, with D possibly TRBD1 on 6 matching bases. The V and J ends lost 7 bases and 3 bases respectively, with 12 bases between them. CDR3 length: 12 residues. CDR1 and CDR2 (germline): GTSNPN, SVGIG (reference sequence). CDR3 sequence reads: CAFNRDHTEAFF. The CDR3 coding sequence is TGTGCCTTCAACAGGGACCACACTGAAGCTTTCTTT.

The chain links TRBV4-2 to TRBJ2-7, with a weak D call TRBD2 (6 bases). V was trimmed by 1 base and J by 1 base, leaving 14 bases between them. In germline, CDR1 is LGHNA, CDR2 YNFKEQ. This CDR3 is 16 amino acids long. CDR3 sequence: CASSQGGTESSYEQYF. Written as DNA, the CDR3 is TGTGCCAGCAGCCAAGGGGGGACTGAATCATCCTACGAGCAGTACTTC.